These T cell receptor beta chains were read from a single sample in a study of identical twins. TCRdb fed the 5' RACE reads into MiXCR, producing one record per CDR3 protein. This sample has some 630,000 distinct CDR3 sequences, with 7.1% found just once. This sample was also put to use in a study of yellow fever vaccine responses in identical twins.

The material sequenced was PBMCs. The receptors originated from a woman aged 18-29 years in good health. The CDR3 runs from the conserved cysteine through the conserved F or W. D genes are given only for firm matches. Not every row has a clone size; where given, it reads once, few, many or a size class.

v_call	d_call	j_call	clone_size	cdr3_nt	cdr3_aa
TRBV5-1	TRBD1	TRBJ1-1	many	TGCGCCAGCAGATCCGGGACAGGGAAAGGTGAAGCTTTCTTT	CASRSGTGKGEAFF
TRBV9	-	TRBJ1-2	many	TGTGCCAGCAGCGTAGAGGTCAGCTTAAATGGCTACACCTTC	CASSVEVSLNGYTF
TRBV12-3/TRBV12-4	TRBD1	TRBJ2-7	-	TGTGCCATCAGTCTCGGGACAGGGGGCGCATACGAGCAGTACTTC	CAISLGTGGAYEQYF
TRBV12-3/TRBV12-4	-	TRBJ1-2	many	TGTGCCAGCAGGCCCTCTGACAGCGGCTACACCTTC	CASRPSDSGYTF
TRBV6-1	-	TRBJ1-3	-	TGTGCCAGCAGTGCGTACCACAGGAGTTCCTCTGGAAACACCATATATTTT	CASSAYHRSSSGNTIYF
TRBV7-7	-	TRBJ1-4	-	TGTGCCAGCAGTCCTACTGCAGGGTCTAATGAAAAACTGTTTTTT	CASSPTAGSNEKLFF
TRBV28	TRBD2	TRBJ2-1	few	TGTGCCAGCAGAGCCACTAGCGCAAATGAGCAGTTCTTC	CASRATSANEQFF
TRBV5-1	-	TRBJ2-2	many	TGCGCCAGCAGCTTCGAACAGCCCACCGGGGAGCTGTTTTTT	CASSFEQPTGELFF
TRBV5-1	-	TRBJ2-5	few	TGCGCCAGCAGCTACAATTCGCCCCTCCAAGAGACCCAGTACTTC	CASSYNSPLQETQYF
TRBV3-1	TRBD1	TRBJ2-1	few	TGTGCCAGCACCACCCTCTCTGGGACAGGGGACAATGAGCAGTTCTTC	CASTTLSGTGDNEQFF
TRBV3-1	TRBD1	TRBJ2-3	many	TGTGCCAGCAGCCCCCCAGGGGGCGTAGATACGCAGTATTTT	CASSPPGGVDTQYF
TRBV5-1	-	TRBJ2-1	few	TGCGCCAGCAGCTTGAGCCCGTTCTTTGCGGAATACAATGAGCAGTTCTTC	CASSLSPFFAEYNEQFF